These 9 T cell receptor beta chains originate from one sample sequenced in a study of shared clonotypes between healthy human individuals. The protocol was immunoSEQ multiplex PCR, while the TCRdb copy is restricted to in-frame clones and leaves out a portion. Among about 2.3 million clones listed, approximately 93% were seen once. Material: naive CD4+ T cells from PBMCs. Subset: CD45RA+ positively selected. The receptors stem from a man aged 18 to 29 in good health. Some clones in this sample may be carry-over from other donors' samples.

The CDR3 region is CSVEGLLTDTQYF. CDR3 nucleotide sequence: TGCAGCGTTGAAGGGCTACTGACAGATACGCAGTATTTT. The chain uses TRBV29-1 and TRBJ2-3, with D uncertain. The CDR3 spans 13 residues. CDR1 and CDR2 (germline): SQVTM, ANQGSEA. V was shortened by 1 base and J by 3 bases, with 8 bases between the two germline ends.

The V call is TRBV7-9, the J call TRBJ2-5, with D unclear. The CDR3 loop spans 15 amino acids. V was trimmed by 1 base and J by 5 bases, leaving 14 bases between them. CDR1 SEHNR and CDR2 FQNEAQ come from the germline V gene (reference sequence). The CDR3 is CASSLGLSPGETQYF. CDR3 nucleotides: TGTGCCAGCAGCTTAGGGCTATCACCCGGGGAGACCCAGTACTTC.

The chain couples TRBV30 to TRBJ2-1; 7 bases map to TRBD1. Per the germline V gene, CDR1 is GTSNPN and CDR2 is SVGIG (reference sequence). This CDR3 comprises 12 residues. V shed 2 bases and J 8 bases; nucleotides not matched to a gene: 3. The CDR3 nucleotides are TGTGCCTGGAGTCTACAGGGGTATGAGCAGTTCTTC. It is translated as CAWSLQGYEQFF.

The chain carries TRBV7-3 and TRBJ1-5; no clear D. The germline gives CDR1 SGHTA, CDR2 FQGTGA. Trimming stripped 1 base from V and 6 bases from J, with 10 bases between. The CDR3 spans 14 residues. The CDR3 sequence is CASSLRPSRQPQHF. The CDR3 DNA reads TGTGCCAGCAGCTTAAGACCTTCTCGTCAGCCCCAGCATTTT. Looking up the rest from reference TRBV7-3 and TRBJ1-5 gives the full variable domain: GAGVSQTPSNKVTEKGKYVELRCDPISGHTALYWYRQSLGQGPEFLIYFQGTGAADDSGLPNDRFFAVRPEGSVSTLKIQRTERGDSAVYLCASSLRPSRQPQHFGDGTRLSIL.

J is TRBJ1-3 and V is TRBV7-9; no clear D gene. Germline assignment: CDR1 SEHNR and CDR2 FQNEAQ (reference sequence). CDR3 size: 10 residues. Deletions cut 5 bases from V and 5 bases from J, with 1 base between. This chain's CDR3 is CASSRNTIYF. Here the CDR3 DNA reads TGTGCCAGCAGCAGAAACACCATATATTTT.

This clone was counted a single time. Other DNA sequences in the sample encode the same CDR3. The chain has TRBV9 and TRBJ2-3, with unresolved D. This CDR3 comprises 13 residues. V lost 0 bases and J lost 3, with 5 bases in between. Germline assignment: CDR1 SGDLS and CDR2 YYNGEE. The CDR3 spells CASSVVLTDTQYF. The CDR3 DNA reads TGTGCCAGCAGCGTAGTACTGACAGATACGCAGTATTTT.

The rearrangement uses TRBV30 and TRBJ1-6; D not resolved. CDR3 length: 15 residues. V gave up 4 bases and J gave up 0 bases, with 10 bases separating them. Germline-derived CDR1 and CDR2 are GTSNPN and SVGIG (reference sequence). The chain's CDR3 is CAWIQGSSYNSPLHF. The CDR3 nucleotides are TGTGCCTGGATTCAAGGAAGCTCCTATAATTCACCCCTCCACTTT.

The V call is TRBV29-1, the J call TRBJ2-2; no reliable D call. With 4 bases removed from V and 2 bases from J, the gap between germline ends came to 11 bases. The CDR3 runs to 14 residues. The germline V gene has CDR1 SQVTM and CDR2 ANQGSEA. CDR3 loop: CSVVVLGNTGELFF. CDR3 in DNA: TGCAGCGTTGTGGTATTAGGAAACACCGGGGAGCTGTTTTTT.

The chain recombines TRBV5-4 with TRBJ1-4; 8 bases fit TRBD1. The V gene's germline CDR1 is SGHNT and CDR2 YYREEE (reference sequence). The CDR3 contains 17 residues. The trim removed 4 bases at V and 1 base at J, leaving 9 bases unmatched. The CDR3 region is CASSPARGQGTNEKLFF. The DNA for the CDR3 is TGTGCCAGCAGCCCCGCCAGGGGGCAGGGAACTAATGAAAAACTGTTTTTT.